This is a list of T cell receptor beta chains from one sample in a study of blood T cell repertoires in COVID-19. Produced via immunoSEQ multiplex PCR; TCRdb's table is partial and in-frame only. The sample holds roughly 120,000 clones, roughly nine tenths seen once. The sample comprised peripheral blood. These receptors all stem from a man aged 45-65 years with COVID-19, enrolled during active disease. Each CDR3 is given with its conserved first and last residue. Each record gives: D gene, clone size, V gene, J gene, CDR3 protein, CDR3 DNA. D genes are given only for firm matches. Not all rows give a size; the values are once, few, many and, for expanded clones, a class.

D gene: TRBD2
clone size: once
V gene: TRBV10-3
J gene: TRBJ2-2
CDR3 protein: CAISWGTSDTGELFF
CDR3 DNA: TGTGCCATCAGTTGGGGGACTAGCGACACCGGGGAGCTGTTTTTT

D gene: -
clone size: -
V gene: TRBV5-4
J gene: TRBJ2-3
CDR3 protein: CASSSPNTDTQYF
CDR3 DNA: TGTGCCAGCAGCTCCCCTAACACAGATACGCAGTATTTT

D gene: TRBD2
clone size: -
V gene: TRBV5-1
J gene: TRBJ2-5
CDR3 protein: CASSLDPSASGSRETQYF
CDR3 DNA: TGCGCCAGCAGCTTGGACCCAAGTGCTAGCGGGAGTCGAGAGACCCAGTACTTC

D gene: TRBD1
clone size: -
V gene: TRBV7-9
J gene: TRBJ1-1
CDR3 protein: CASSLYRGGSTEAFF
CDR3 DNA: TGTGCCAGCAGCTTATACAGGGGTGGGTCCACTGAAGCTTTCTTT

D gene: -
clone size: -
V gene: TRBV7-9
J gene: TRBJ1-5
CDR3 protein: CASSLGVGGVGQPQHF
CDR3 DNA: TGTGCCAGCAGCTTAGGAGTGGGAGGTGTAGGGCAGCCCCAGCATTTT

D gene: TRBD2
clone size: -
V gene: TRBV5-1
J gene: TRBJ2-5
CDR3 protein: CASSGSAGGWETQYF
CDR3 DNA: TGCGCCAGCAGCGGGTCGGCGGGAGGTTGGGAGACCCAGTACTTC

D gene: TRBD1
clone size: -
V gene: TRBV27
J gene: TRBJ2-7
CDR3 protein: CASSSPGQGAYEQYF
CDR3 DNA: TGTGCCAGCAGCTCGCCGGGACAGGGGGCCTACGAGCAGTACTTC

D gene: TRBD2
clone size: -
V gene: TRBV3-1/TRBV3-2
J gene: TRBJ2-2
CDR3 protein: CASRVAGGNTGELFF
CDR3 DNA: TGTGCCAGCAGGGTAGCGGGAGGGAACACCGGGGAGCTGTTTTTT

D gene: -
clone size: -
V gene: TRBV27
J gene: TRBJ2-3
CDR3 protein: CASSPLTRSSTDTQYF
CDR3 DNA: TGTGCCAGCAGTCCCCTTACGAGATCTAGCACAGATACGCAGTATTTT

D gene: -
clone size: -
V gene: TRBV7-9
J gene: TRBJ2-2
CDR3 protein: CASSQDSNTGELFF
CDR3 DNA: TGTGCCAGCAGCCAGGACAGCAACACCGGGGAGCTGTTTTTT

D gene: TRBD1
clone size: -
V gene: TRBV7-6
J gene: TRBJ2-7
CDR3 protein: CASSLEGGQAAYEQYF
CDR3 DNA: TGTGCCAGCAGCTTAGAGGGGGGACAGGCCGCCTACGAGCAGTACTTC

D gene: -
clone size: -
V gene: TRBV11-1
J gene: TRBJ2-7
CDR3 protein: CASSHRGSYEQYF
CDR3 DNA: TGTGCCAGCAGCCACCGGGGCTCCTACGAGCAGTACTTC

D gene: -
clone size: -
V gene: TRBV7-2
J gene: TRBJ2-2
CDR3 protein: CASSLSQGTGELFF
CDR3 DNA: TGTGCCAGCAGCTTATCACAGGGCACCGGGGAGCTGTTTTTT

D gene: -
clone size: -
V gene: TRBV11-2
J gene: TRBJ2-3
CDR3 protein: CASSPAEGATDTQYF
CDR3 DNA: TGTGCCAGCAGCCCAGCCGAGGGAGCAACAGATACGCAGTATTTT

D gene: -
clone size: -
V gene: TRBV21-1
J gene: TRBJ2-5
CDR3 protein: CASSKGTGLQETQYF
CDR3 DNA: TGTGCCAGCAGCAAAGGGACAGGGTTACAAGAGACCCAGTACTTC

D gene: -
clone size: -
V gene: TRBV19
J gene: TRBJ2-3
CDR3 protein: CASSISTRGRTDTQYF
CDR3 DNA: TGTGCCAGTAGTATAAGCACGCGGGGACGCACAGATACGCAGTATTTT

D gene: TRBD2
clone size: -
V gene: TRBV18
J gene: TRBJ2-5
CDR3 protein: CASSPRGGLETQYF
CDR3 DNA: TGTGCCAGCTCACCCCGCGGGGGTTTAGAGACCCAGTACTTC

D gene: -
clone size: -
V gene: TRBV2
J gene: TRBJ1-5
CDR3 protein: CASRPTDNSNQPQHF
CDR3 DNA: TGTGCCAGCAGGCCTACAGATAATAGCAATCAGCCCCAGCATTTT

D gene: -
clone size: -
V gene: TRBV19
J gene: TRBJ2-3
CDR3 protein: CASSIVGFRTDTQYF
CDR3 DNA: TGTGCCAGTAGTATAGTCGGGTTCCGCACAGATACGCAGTATTTT

D gene: -
clone size: -
V gene: TRBV27
J gene: TRBJ2-3
CDR3 protein: CASSFTGITDTQYF
CDR3 DNA: TGTGCCAGCAGTTTTACGGGAATCACAGATACGCAGTATTTT

D gene: TRBD2
clone size: few
V gene: TRBV4-2
J gene: TRBJ2-2
CDR3 protein: CASRSSGEVSGELFF
CDR3 DNA: TGTGCCAGCAGATCTAGCGGGGAGGTTTCCGGGGAGCTGTTTTTT

D gene: TRBD1
clone size: -
V gene: TRBV5-6
J gene: TRBJ2-2
CDR3 protein: CASSRQGPGELFF
CDR3 DNA: TGTGCCAGCAGCCGACAGGGCCCCGGGGAGCTGTTTTTT

D gene: TRBD1
clone size: -
V gene: TRBV10-3
J gene: TRBJ1-2
CDR3 protein: CAISEGVDRGSNYGYTF
CDR3 DNA: TGTGCCATCAGTGAGGGTGTGGACAGGGGTAGTAACTATGGCTACACCTTC

D gene: TRBD1
clone size: -
V gene: TRBV2
J gene: TRBJ1-1
CDR3 protein: CATPTGTEAFF
CDR3 DNA: TGTGCCACCCCGACAGGGACTGAAGCTTTCTTT

D gene: -
clone size: -
V gene: TRBV15
J gene: TRBJ1-4
CDR3 protein: CATSRVGEAEKLFF
CDR3 DNA: TGTGCCACCAGCAGAGTGGGGGAGGCCGAAAAACTGTTTTTT

D gene: -
clone size: -
V gene: TRBV6-2/TRBV6-3
J gene: TRBJ1-1
CDR3 protein: CASSYQDTHTEAFF
CDR3 DNA: TGTGCCAGCAGTTACCAAGACACGCACACTGAAGCTTTCTTT

D gene: TRBD1
clone size: -
V gene: TRBV4-3
J gene: TRBJ1-2
CDR3 protein: CASSQEARQGRYGYTF
CDR3 DNA: TGCGCCAGCAGCCAAGAGGCAAGACAGGGCCGCTATGGCTACACCTTC

D gene: -
clone size: once
V gene: TRBV28
J gene: TRBJ2-1
CDR3 protein: CASSVTSSYNEQFF
CDR3 DNA: TGTGCCAGCTCCGTAACTAGCAGCTACAATGAGCAGTTCTTC

D gene: -
clone size: -
V gene: TRBV5-1
J gene: TRBJ1-1
CDR3 protein: CAGPRMREGAFF
CDR3 DNA: TGCGCCGGACCTCGAATGAGGGAGGGAGCTTTCTTT